Listed below are T cell receptor beta chains from one sample, sequenced in a study of post-analysis software for immune sequencing data. A single record per CDR3 protein comes from TCRdb applying MiXCR to the PCR reads. The data show about 820,000 distinct CDR3 sequences, 53% seen once. Sequencing was performed on blood. The receptors originated from a girl between 5 and 17 years old with multiple sclerosis. CDR3s include the opening cysteine and the closing phenylalanine or tryptophan. The order of the fields is V gene, clone size, D gene, J gene, CDR3 DNA, CDR3 protein. A D gene is named only where the DNA matches it firmly. Rows may omit the clone size; those that give it use once, few, many or a size class.

V: TRBV3-1
size: -
D: -
J: TRBJ1-2
DNA: TGTGCCAGCAGCTCTCGTCCAGGGGACTATGGCTACACCTTC
CDR3: CASSSRPGDYGYTF

V: TRBV7-2
size: few
D: TRBD1
J: TRBJ2-3
DNA: TGTGCCAGCAGCTTATTCAGGGGGAGTTCTAGCACAGATACGCAGTATTTT
CDR3: CASSLFRGSSSTDTQYF

V: TRBV5-1
size: -
D: -
J: TRBJ2-7
DNA: TGCGCCAGCAGCCCGGGTGGGGCCCAAACCTACGAGCAGTACTTC
CDR3: CASSPGGAQTYEQYF

V: TRBV5-1
size: -
D: TRBD2
J: TRBJ2-5
DNA: TGCGCCAGCGGTGGCGGGGGTGTGGCGGAGACCCAGTACTTC
CDR3: CASGGGGVAETQYF

V: TRBV5-1
size: -
D: TRBD1
J: TRBJ2-5
DNA: TGCGCCAGCAGCCTAAGACCGGGACAGGGATACGAGACCCAGTACTTC
CDR3: CASSLRPGQGYETQYF

V: TRBV6-2/TRBV6-3
size: -
D: -
J: TRBJ2-1
DNA: TGTGCCAGCAGACGGACTGGAGACCAGTTCTTC
CDR3: CASRRTGDQFF

V: TRBV7-9
size: -
D: -
J: TRBJ2-2
DNA: -
CDR3: CASSFGGSHEQYFGELFF

V: TRBV25-1
size: few
D: -
J: TRBJ2-1
DNA: TGTGCCAGCAGACCGGACGGGGGGCGATACAATGAGCAGTTCTTC
CDR3: CASRPDGGRYNEQFF

V: TRBV18
size: -
D: -
J: TRBJ2-1
DNA: TGTGCCAGCTCACCGAGCCCAGGTATTGAGCAGTTCTTC
CDR3: CASSPSPGIEQFF

V: TRBV7-2
size: -
D: TRBD2
J: TRBJ2-1
DNA: TGTGCCAGCAGCTCCCGGAGCGGGATCTTGGGTGAGCAGTTCTTC
CDR3: CASSSRSGILGEQFF

V: TRBV7-2
size: -
D: -
J: TRBJ2-5
DNA: TGTGCCAGCAGACTAGACCTTCACCCCTCGGAGACCCAGTACTTC
CDR3: CASRLDLHPSETQYF

V: TRBV7-9
size: -
D: -
J: TRBJ1-2
DNA: TGTGCCAGCAGCTTAGAGGGTGATGGTCTGGGCTACACCTTC
CDR3: CASSLEGDGLGYTF

V: TRBV29-1
size: few
D: -
J: TRBJ1-2
DNA: TGCAGCGTTGTCAACCCTGGCTACACCTTC
CDR3: CSVVNPGYTF

V: TRBV29-1
size: few
D: -
J: TRBJ2-5
DNA: TGCAGCGTCGGGGTCGGAAAAGAGACCCAGTACTTC
CDR3: CSVGVGKETQYF

V: TRBV6-1
size: -
D: -
J: TRBJ2-7
DNA: TGTGCCAGCAGTGAAGTCCCTTTAGTCGTGCAGTACTTC
CDR3: CASSEVPLVVQYF

V: TRBV12-3/TRBV12-4
size: -
D: -
J: TRBJ2-3
DNA: TGTGCCAGCAGACCGGAGGACAGCTTCACAGATACGCAGTATTTT
CDR3: CASRPEDSFTDTQYF

V: TRBV19
size: -
D: -
J: TRBJ1-2
DNA: TGTGCCAGTAGTATTAGGGGCGCTCTGGATGGAGGCTACACCTTC
CDR3: CASSIRGALDGGYTF

V: TRBV7-6
size: -
D: TRBD2
J: TRBJ2-2
DNA: TGTGCCAGCAGCTTAGAGTCGACGGGGAGGGCCGGGGAGCTGTTTTTT
CDR3: CASSLESTGRAGELFF

V: TRBV18
size: many
D: TRBD1
J: TRBJ2-7
DNA: TGTGCCAGCAGCCCCCGGGACAGGGGCTACGAGCAGTACTTC
CDR3: CASSPRDRGYEQYF

V: TRBV29-1
size: many
D: -
J: TRBJ1-1
DNA: TGCAGCGTTGGGGGCAGAATGAACACTGAAGCTTTCTTT
CDR3: CSVGGRMNTEAFF

V: TRBV29-1
size: -
D: -
J: TRBJ2-1
DNA: TGCAGCGTTGAAGGAGGGGAGCAGTTCTTC
CDR3: CSVEGGEQFF

V: TRBV29-1
size: -
D: TRBD1
J: TRBJ1-5
DNA: TGCAGCGTTGCGGGAACGGGAGGGGGCGGTGATCAGCCCCAGCATTTT
CDR3: CSVAGTGGGGDQPQHF

V: TRBV20-1
size: -
D: -
J: TRBJ2-5
DNA: TGCAGTGCTAGAGATCCACAGCGGGCGTGGGAGCAGTACTTC
CDR3: CSARDPQRAWEQYF

V: TRBV6-5
size: -
D: -
J: TRBJ2-7
DNA: TGTGCCAGCAGTGCCGTCGGCAGGGGTCTTTCCGAGCAGGACTTC
CDR3: CASSAVGRGLSEQDF

V: TRBV5-1
size: -
D: TRBD2
J: TRBJ2-1
DNA: TGCGCCAGCAGCTTGCCCTCAAGCGGGACTAGCGGGTACAATGAGCAGTTCTTC
CDR3: CASSLPSSGTSGYNEQFF

V: TRBV5-1
size: -
D: TRBD2
J: TRBJ2-3
DNA: TGCGTCAGCACCCCAAAACTAGCGGGCACGGATACGCAGTATTTT
CDR3: CVSTPKLAGTDTQYF

V: TRBV11-1
size: -
D: -
J: TRBJ2-1
DNA: TGTGCCAGCAGCTTAGCGCGGGACGTCAATGAGCAGTTCTTC
CDR3: CASSLARDVNEQFF

V: TRBV5-1
size: -
D: TRBD1
J: TRBJ1-1
DNA: TGCGCCAGCAGCTCGGACAGGGGCCAGGGGGTCTTCCAAGCTTTCTTT
CDR3: CASSSDRGQGVFQAFF

V: TRBV6-5
size: -
D: -
J: TRBJ2-5
DNA: TGTGCCAGCAGTTACCACGGGGGGCAATTCGAGACCCAGTACTTC
CDR3: CASSYHGGQFETQYF

V: TRBV20-1
size: -
D: -
J: TRBJ2-7
DNA: TGCAGTGCTTCTAAGCAGGGATGGGCCCTCGAGCAGTACTTC
CDR3: CSASKQGWALEQYF

V: TRBV29-1
size: -
D: -
J: TRBJ2-6
DNA: TGCAGCGCTCTACGGATTACAAGCTCTGGGGCCAACGTCCTGACTTTC
CDR3: CSALRITSSGANVLTF

V: TRBV2
size: -
D: -
J: TRBJ2-7
DNA: TGTGCCAGCACGGAACAAACCTACGAGCAGTACTTC
CDR3: CASTEQTYEQYF

V: TRBV29-1
size: few
D: -
J: TRBJ2-7
DNA: TGCAGCGTAAGCCTACTGGACAGATCCTACGAGCAGTACTTC
CDR3: CSVSLLDRSYEQYF

V: TRBV29-1
size: -
D: -
J: TRBJ2-6
DNA: TGCAGCGTTGGGGTAGGGATCTCTGGGGCCAACGTCCTGACTTTC
CDR3: CSVGVGISGANVLTF

V: TRBV20-1
size: -
D: -
J: TRBJ1-2
DNA: TGCAGTGCTAGAAGGCTCGGGAACTATGGCTACACCTTC
CDR3: CSARRLGNYGYTF

V: TRBV20-1
size: -
D: -
J: TRBJ2-7
DNA: TGCAGTGCTAGAGACCCACTGGCCTCCTCCTACGAGCAGTACTTC
CDR3: CSARDPLASSYEQYF